This is a list of T cell receptor beta chains from one sample in a study of T cells in localized non-small cell lung cancer. Here immunoSEQ multiplex PCR was the method, and the copy in TCRdb shows in-frame clones only, minus some. In the table there are more than 100,000 clones, 80% to 90% of which are singletons. The source was peripheral blood, collected before any cancer treatment. These receptors were taken from a female donor over 55 with stage I lung adenocarcinoma. Both conserved end residues are part of each CDR3. The D gene is left open where the match is weak. Clone size is shown for a subset of rows, as once, few, many or a class of expanded clone.

j_call | cdr3_length | d_call | v_call | clone_size | cdr3_aa | cdr3_nt
TRBJ2-5 | 15 | - | TRBV18 | - | CASSPLSIGGETQYF | TGTGCCAGCTCACCACTTTCGATAGGGGGAGAGACCCAGTACTTC
TRBJ2-2 | 13 | - | TRBV2 | - | CASSEVGNGELFF | TGTGCCAGCAGTGAAGTGGGTAACGGGGAGCTGTTTTTT
TRBJ1-5 | 16 | - | TRBV7-6 | - | CASSLGGGQGNQPQHF | TGTGCCAGCAGCTTAGGGGGAGGCCAGGGCAATCAGCCCCAGCATTTT
TRBJ2-6 | 15 | - | TRBV30 | - | CAWSLLSSGANVLTF | TGTGCCTGGAGTCTTCTAAGCTCTGGGGCCAACGTCCTGACTTTC
TRBJ2-1 | 19 | TRBD2 | TRBV5-1 | - | CASSPGLAGGQVVLDEQFF | TGCGCCAGCAGCCCGGGACTAGCGGGAGGCCAAGTTGTATTGGATGAGCAGTTCTTC
TRBJ2-7 | 14 | TRBD2 | TRBV6-6 | once | CASSWTSGAYEQYF | TGTGCCAGCAGTTGGACTAGCGGGGCCTACGAGCAGTACTTC
TRBJ2-1 | 11 | - | TRBV10-3 | - | CAISAVNEQFF | TGTGCCATCAGTGCGGTTAATGAGCAGTTCTTC
TRBJ2-7 | 12 | - | TRBV7-2 | - | CASSLSPYEQYF | TGTGCCAGCAGCTTATCCCCTTACGAGCAGTACTTC
TRBJ2-5 | 13 | - | TRBV2 | - | CASSFGMGETQYF | TGTGCCAGCAGTTTCGGGATGGGAGAGACCCAGTACTTC
TRBJ2-7 | 13 | - | TRBV10-3 | - | CAIRGESSYEQYF | TGTGCCATCAGGGGGGAAAGCTCCTACGAGCAGTACTTC